The table lists the clone carrying this T cell receptor (beta chain) with many counts. Its antigen is undetermined. The data were taken from a study of T cells in Graves' hyperthyroidism and ophthalmopathy. Whole-study findings and limits: Separating ophthalmopathy from stable hyperthyroidism was achieved by a 13 V-J model.

The CDR3 contains 16 residues. Germline trimming cut 0 bases from V and 0 bases from J; bases unmatched to any gene: 2. CDR1 is DFQATT, CDR2 SNEGSKA, per germline (reference sequence). Researchers amplified the TCR beta CDR3 regions from RNA transcripts. A first-round RT-PCR of the TCR CDR3 used the HTBI primer set. MiXCR was run by TCRdb on the multiplex PCR reads, yielding one entry per CDR3 protein. The table records a few hundred thousand distinct CDR3 sequences, approximately 14% of them present only once. The origin of this receptor is a woman in her forties with Graves' hyperthyroidism that later progressed to Graves' ophthalmopathy. The V gene is TRBV20-1, the J gene TRBJ2-2, with TRBD2 matching 9 bases. Input material: blood. The DNA of the CDR3 is TGCAGTGCTAGAGAGGCTAGCGGGGCGAACACCGGGGAGCTGTTTTTT. Translation gives CSAREASGANTGELFF.